This T cell receptor beta chain was captured by sequencing in a study of radiotherapy plus CTLA-4 blockade in lung cancer. Study at large: There were objective responses in roughly a sixth of patients, and more than 30% had disease control.

Data came from immunoSEQ multiplex PCR; TCRdb stores just in-frame clones and leaves some out. Among around 82,000 clones listed, more than 60% were seen once. V was clipped by 4 bases and J by 0 bases, with 10 bases between them. From germline, CDR1 is SQVTM and CDR2 ANQGSEA. This CDR3 has 14 amino acids. The rearrangement joins TRBV29-1 to TRBJ2-1; no definite D call. This clonotype was sampled from a human donor with non-small cell lung cancer whose response to radiotherapy plus ipilimumab could not be evaluated. Some clones in this sample may be carry-over from other donors' samples. The sequencing used peripheral blood, collected from a patient treated with radiotherapy plus ipilimumab. In nucleotides, the CDR3 is TGCAGCGTTGTTGAACCTACCTCCTACAATGAGCAGTTCTTC. It is translated as CSVVEPTSYNEQFF.